A single sample is the source of the 27 T cell receptor beta chains below, sequenced in a study of molecular identifiers for immune sequencing clone quantification. TCRdb re-derived calls from the PCR reads in MiXCR, one entry per CDR3 protein. The sample lists some 320,000 distinct CDR3 sequences; 24% were seen once. The sample taken for sequencing was naive CD8+ T cells from blood, with Jurkat cell RNA spiked in. Subset defined: FACS-sorted CD8+CD4-CCR7+CD45RA+ naive T cells. All receptors derive from a human donor in good health. Some libraries in this study had Jurkat cell RNA spiked in.

This clonotype was observed many times. This chain uses TRBV9 with TRBJ1-1; D uncertain. Germline assignment: CDR1 SGDLS and CDR2 YYNGEE. Trimming shortened V by 3 bases and J by 0 bases, and 9 bases separated the two germline ends. The CDR3 consists of 14 residues. The CDR3 protein is CASSGPVMNTEAFF. The CDR3 DNA reads as TGTGCCAGCAGCGGACCCGTAATGAACACTGAAGCTTTCTTT.

This clonotype turned up a few times. The DNA for the CDR3 is TGTGCCTGGAGAGAGACAGCCAACTATGGCTACACCTTC. Translation gives CAWRETANYGYTF. The chain joins TRBV30 to TRBJ1-2; a possible D gene is TRBD1 (5 bases). The CDR3 runs 13 residues. Germline V lookup: CDR1 GTSNPN, CDR2 SVGIG (reference sequence). V was pared by 3 bases and J by 2 bases, with 10 bases between.

This clonotype came up many times. The CDR3 loop is CASSLGGGHGYTF. CDR3 sequence (DNA): TGTGCCAGCAGTTTAGGAGGGGGCCATGGCTACACCTTC. The chain couples TRBV12-3 or TRBV12-4 to TRBJ1-2, with TRBD1 matching 7 bases. The length of the CDR3 is 13 residues. V gave up 1 base and J gave up 6 bases; unmatched junction bases: 2.

A remark on this clonotype: A much larger clone differs by one base, so this may be a read error. This chain uses TRBV28 with TRBJ2-4; maybe TRBD1 (6 bases). Germline values: CDR1 MDHEN, CDR2 SYDVKM. The CDR3 consists of 17 residues. CDR3 nucleotide sequence: TGTGCCAGCATTCCAGCCTTGGGGGCTGGGCCCAAAACCATTCAGTACTTC. This codes for CASIPALGAGPKTIQYF. Filled out from reference TRBV28 and TRBJ2-4, the complete variable domain reads DVKVTQSSRYLVKRTGEKVFLECVQDMDHENMFWYRQDPGLGLRLIYFSYDVKMKEKGDIPEGYSVSREKKERFSLILESASTNQTSMYLCASIPALGAGPKTIQYFGAGTRLSVL.

The chain recombines TRBV19 with TRBJ1-1; the D gene is possibly TRBD1 (5 bases). This CDR3 spans 13 amino acids. Germline CDR1 reads LNHDA; CDR2 reads SQIVND (reference sequence). V shed 3 bases and J shed 3 bases, with 8 bases lying between them. The CDR3 here is CASSIQTDTEAFF. CDR3 bases: TGTGCCAGTAGTATTCAGACAGACACTGAAGCTTTCTTT.

With regard to this clonotype: Being one base from a much bigger clone, this may be a read error. This chain connects TRBV5-6 to TRBJ2-2, with D possibly TRBD1 on 5 matching bases. The ends were cut back, 5 bases at V and 0 bases at J, with 11 bases in the middle. Germline V CDR1 and CDR2: SGHDT, YYEEEE. There are 15 residues in the CDR3. The CDR3 here is CASSIDRSNTGELFF. CDR3 coding DNA: TGTGCCAGCAGTATCGACAGATCGAACACCGGGGAGCTGTTTTTT. The full variable domain, with the rest looked up from reference TRBV5-6 and TRBJ2-2, is DAGVTQSPTHLIKTRGQQVTLRCSPKSGHDTVSWYQQALGQGPQFIFQYYEEEERQRGNFPDRFSGHQFPNYSSELNVNALLLGDSALYLCASSIDRSNTGELFFGEGSRLTVL.

Remarks on this clonotype: With a much larger clone just one base away, this may be a read error. The J gene is TRBJ1-2, the V gene TRBV29-1; D remains ambiguous. CDR1 is SQVTM, CDR2 ANQGSEA, per germline. CDR3 size: 15 residues. The CDR3 nucleotides read TGCGGCGTTGAAGAGTGGTCGGCACTCGGCTATGGCTACACCTTC. Encoded protein: CGVEEWSALGYGYTF.

This clonotype came up a few times. Its ends do not fully match the called genes, so a read error is possible. This CDR3 is CASSQGPQIPPDRF. The DNA for the CDR3 is TGTGCCAGCAGCCAGGGACCGCAGATCCCCCCAGATCGCTTC. The chain employs TRBV14 and TRBJ1-2; possible D gene TRBD1, 5 bases. Germline loops: CDR1 SGHDN, CDR2 FVKESK. The CDR3 is made up of 14 amino acids. The variable domain in full, with the rest retrieved from reference TRBV14 and TRBJ1-2, is EAGVTQFPSHSVIEKGQTVTLRCDPISGHDNLYWYRRVMGKEIKFLLHFVKESKQDESGMPNNRFLAERTGGTYSTLKVQPAELEDSGVYFCASSQGPQIPPDRFGSGTRLTVV.

In this sample, this clonotype turned up a few times. The chain employs TRBV12-3 or TRBV12-4 and TRBJ1-4; D remains unclear. The CDR3 is 15 amino acids. The V end lost 1 base, the J end lost 11 bases, and 17 bases lay between the germline ends. CDR3 coding DNA: TGTGCCAGCAGTTTAGTAACAGTTAATATGAGGAAACTGTTTTTT. Translating gives CASSLVTVNMRKLFF.

This chain connects TRBV4-1 to TRBJ2-2; D uncertain. The CDR3 sequence is 17 residues long. CDR1 and CDR2 (germline): MGHRA, YSYEKL. Between the trimmed V and J ends, which lost 5 bases and 0 bases, there was a span of 16 bases. The CDR3 protein is CASSTNTAAANTGELFF. CDR3 nucleotide sequence: TGCGCCAGCAGCACCAACACCGCCGCCGCGAACACCGGGGAGCTGTTTTTT.

This clonotype was counted many times. V gene TRBV9 combines with J gene TRBJ2-2; no firm D call. There are 12 residues in the CDR3. The V end was cut by 0 bases, the J end by 3 bases, with 0 bases between. Germline CDR1 is SGDLS and CDR2 is YYNGEE. The CDR3 region has the DNA TGTGCCAGCAGCGTAGACACCGGGGAGCTGTTTTTT. Its protein product is CASSVDTGELFF.

There are many counts of this clonotype. This rearrangement joins TRBV7-9 to TRBJ2-7, with 8 nucleotides matching TRBD1. Germline CDR1 and CDR2: SEHNR and FQNEAQ (reference sequence). This CDR3 comprises 12 residues. The V gene end was trimmed by 8 bases and the J gene end by 3 bases; junction bases not matched to a gene: 3. The CDR3 region is CASGDRSYEQYF. For the CDR3, the DNA is TGTGCCAGCGGGGACAGGAGCTACGAGCAGTACTTC.

Only a few counts were recorded for this clonotype. The J gene is TRBJ1-4, the V gene TRBV27, with no clear D. The V gene's germline CDR1 is MNHEY and CDR2 SMNVEV (reference sequence). The V and J ends lost 6 bases and 5 bases respectively, with 13 bases between them. The CDR3 extends over 14 amino acids. CDR3 in DNA: TGTGCCAGCAGAGTTGGGTCTGGGAATGAAAAACTGTTTTTT. This gives the protein CASRVGSGNEKLFF.

Here the CDR3 reads CASSPGQGTSTEAFF. The DNA of the CDR3 is TGTGCCAGCAGCCCAGGACAGGGGACGAGCACTGAAGCTTTCTTT. The V and J genes are TRBV7-9 and TRBJ1-1; 9 bases are a match to TRBD1. CDR3 length: 15 amino acids. Germline CDR1 reads SEHNR; CDR2 reads FQNEAQ (reference sequence). V trimming: 5 bases; J trimming: 4 bases; junction bases outside the gene matches: 8.

This clonotype occurred many times. The chain joins TRBV20-1 to TRBJ2-7, with TRBD1 matching 9 bases. V dropped 0 bases and J dropped 4; count of bases not matched to a gene: 7. The length of the CDR3 is 15 residues. Germline V lookup: CDR1 DFQATT, CDR2 SNEGSKA (reference sequence). This chain's CDR3 is CSARDGGTGLYEQYF. The CDR3 DNA reads as TGCAGTGCTAGAGATGGAGGGACAGGGTTGTACGAGCAGTACTTC.

The chain combines TRBV7-8 with TRBJ2-7; D tentatively reads TRBD1 or TRBD2 (5 bases each). The CDR3 is 15 residues long. Germline loops: CDR1 SGHVS, CDR2 FQNEAQ. V lost 1 base and J lost 6, with 16 bases in between. The CDR3 region has the DNA TGTGCCAGCAGCTTAGAGGGGCCGGGGCTATCCGAGCAGTACGTC. Protein product: CASSLEGPGLSEQYV.

This sequence joins TRBV5-5 and TRBJ2-5; D gene uncertain. The CDR3 sequence is 15 residues long. V was shortened by 2 bases and J by 0 bases, with 11 bases between the two germline ends. CDR1 SGHKS and CDR2 YYEKEE come from the germline V gene (reference sequence). The CDR3 region is CASSFLRDNQETQYF. The CDR3 DNA reads as TGTGCCAGCAGCTTCCTCCGAGACAACCAAGAGACCCAGTACTTC.

This sequence joins TRBV12-5 and TRBJ1-5; TRBD1 agrees at 9 bases. Germline V gene sequence: CDR1 LGHNT, CDR2 FRNRAP. V shed 0 bases, J shed 1 base, and the junction held 16 bases outside the gene matches. The CDR3 is 21 amino acids. Written as DNA, the CDR3 is TGTGCTAGTGGTTTGGTAGGAGGATGGACAGGGGAAGATGAAAGCAATCAGCCCCAGCATTTT. Translating gives CASGLVGGWTGEDESNQPQHF.

This clonotype was recorded many times. The rearrangement uses TRBV10-2 and TRBJ1-1, with a weak D call TRBD1 (5 bases). Per germline, CDR1 WSHSY and CDR2 SAAADI. This CDR3 is 16 amino acids long. The V end lost 0 bases, the J end lost 1 base, and 12 bases lay between the germline ends. CDR3 residues: CASSESVGVANTEAFF. The CDR3 bases are TGCGCCAGCAGTGAGTCGGTGGGGGTCGCGAACACTGAAGCTTTCTTT.

This clonotype has more than one count but fewer than ten. The chain links TRBV7-2 to TRBJ2-1, with TRBD2 matching 10 bases. The CDR3 covers 16 residues. Unmatched junction bases numbered 8, after V lost 1 base and J lost 8 bases. Germline-derived CDR1 and CDR2 are SGHTA and FQGNSA. In nucleotides, the CDR3 is TGTGCCAGCAGCTTAGGACTAGCGGGCTTGGGGGATGAGCAGTTCTTC. Amino acid sequence: CASSLGLAGLGDEQFF. Variable domain in full (rest from reference TRBV7-2 and TRBJ2-1): GAGVSQSPSNKVTEKGKDVELRCDPISGHTALYWYRQSLGQGLEFLIYFQGNSAPDKSGLPSDRFSAERTGGSVSTLTIQRTQQEDSAVYLCASSLGLAGLGDEQFFGPGTRLTVL.

This clonotype was seen once. A single base separates this from a much larger clone, so it may be a read error. V and J are TRBV28 and TRBJ1-3; 8 positions match TRBD1. The CDR3 is 15 residues long. Looked up from germline, CDR1 is MDHEN and CDR2 is SYDVKM. V trimming: 6 bases; J trimming: 3 bases; junction bases outside the gene matches: 7. CDR3 DNA sequence: TGTGCCAGCAGATTCAGGGGGCGCCTTGGAAACACCATATATTTT. It translates to CASRFRGRLGNTIYF.

This clonotype has more than one count but fewer than ten. The chain couples TRBV5-4 to TRBJ2-3; 9 bases are a match to TRBD2. The CDR3 consists of 19 residues. Germline V gene data show CDR1 as SGHNT and CDR2 as YYREEE (reference sequence). The V gene end was trimmed by 4 bases and the J gene end by 0 bases; junction bases not matched to a gene: 15. CDR3 sequence (DNA): TGTGCCAGCAGCGGGCAGACAGGGTGGCTAGCGGGGAGCACAGATACGCAGTATTTT. It specifies CASSGQTGWLAGSTDTQYF.

Details on this clonotype: A read error is possible here, since a much larger clone lies one base away. The V call is TRBV20-1, the J call TRBJ2-5, with D possibly matching TRBD2 (7 bases). The CDR3 length is 15 residues. The germline gives CDR1 DFQATT, CDR2 SNEGSKA (reference sequence). The V end lost 3 bases, the J end lost 4 bases, and 18 bases lay between the germline ends. CDR3 loop: CSASIGGGHLETQYF. CDR3 DNA: TGCAGTGCTAGTATTGGCGGGGGACATCTAGAGACCCAGTACTTC.

This clonotype was seen repeatedly, ten times or more. The V and J genes are TRBV12-3 or TRBV12-4 and TRBJ2-7; either TRBD1 or TRBD2 may fit D (5 bases each). The V end lost 5 bases, the J end lost 7 bases, and 15 bases lay between the germline ends. This CDR3 has 13 residues. The CDR3 region is CASSEYRRQEQYF. The CDR3 region has the DNA TGTGCCAGCAGTGAGTACAGGAGGCAGGAGCAGTACTTC.

This chain links TRBV9 with TRBJ2-5, with D perhaps matching TRBD1 (5 bases). The CDR3 extends over 15 amino acids. With 3 bases removed from V and 7 bases from J, the gap between germline ends came to 19 bases. CDR1 and CDR2 (germline): SGDLS, YYNGEE. The CDR3 region is CASSGQQAPLLTQYF. CDR3 DNA: TGTGCCAGCAGCGGTCAACAGGCGCCTCTCCTGACCCAGTACTTC.

This clonotype was picked up a small number of times. The genes are TRBV2 and TRBJ1-5, with D uncertain. Deletions cut 4 bases from V and 2 bases from J, with 12 bases between. Germline lookup yields CDR1 SNHLY and CDR2 FYNNEI. The CDR3 contains 15 residues. CDR3 sequence: CASSGRDSGNQPQHF. The CDR3 bases are TGTGCCAGCAGTGGAAGGGATAGCGGCAATCAGCCCCAGCATTTT.

The chain is built from TRBV5-4 and TRBJ2-1; 7 bases align to TRBD2. After removal of 0 bases from V and 3 bases from J, the junction contained 6 bases not matched to a gene. The CDR3 consists of 16 residues. CDR1 is SGHNT and CDR2 is YYREEE in the germline V gene (reference sequence). The DNA of the CDR3 is TGTGCCAGCAGCTTGGAGGCGGGAGTGCTCTACAATGAGCAGTTCTTC. Protein: CASSLEAGVLYNEQFF.